The subject of this entry is one T cell receptor beta chain. These data originate in a study of blood T cell repertoires in COVID-19. Across the whole study: There were acute and convalescent COVID-19 samples, and they came from the United States, Italy and Spain. The analysed material was cDNA or gDNA that came from T cells, B-cell-depleted T cells, or PBMCs.

As processed by the authors: Estimation of nucleated cell counts was performed using reference gene primer amplification. Sequencing used immunoSEQ multiplex PCR; TCRdb keeps in-frame clones, though not all of them. That table gives V, J and clone size, and the DNA gave D and trimming. In the table there are 200,000 to 250,000 clones, roughly 80% of which are singletons. The sample taken for sequencing was peripheral blood. The receptor was isolated from a woman between 65 and 79 years old with active or convalescent COVID-19.

CDR3 bases: TGCGCCAGCAGCCAAGCCCCTAGCGGGGTCTCCCAGAGAGATACGCAGTATTTT. As protein: CASSQAPSGVSQRDTQYF. The V gene is TRBV4-1, the J gene TRBJ2-3; 9 positions match TRBD2. V gave up 1 base and J gave up 5 bases; unmatched junction bases: 13. The CDR3 has 18 residues. Germline V gene data show CDR1 as MGHRA and CDR2 as YSYEKL.